The TCR beta chain under discussion was sequenced for a study of OX40 agonist ivuxolimab in advanced cancers. Study context: Among those treated, three patients had partial responses, one with hepatocellular carcinoma and two with cutaneous melanoma.

The assay was immunoSEQ multiplex PCR, and TCRdb's table has in-frame clones only and misses some. The sample yields around 83,000 clones, less than 85% seen once. Autoimmune disease history or systemic immunosuppression led to patients being barred. V gave up 3 bases and J gave up 7 bases; unmatched junction bases: 6. This CDR3 comprises 14 residues. Germline lookup yields CDR1 SGHTA and CDR2 FQGTGA. Study-level results: Those patients achieving a partial response at 0.1-3.0 mg/kg showed among the lowest clonal expansion. On average, CD8+ T cells showed a greater number of expanded clones than CD4+.

In regard to this clone: Its antigen is not known.

Sample: CD4+ or CD8+ T cells sorted from blood, taken in a trial of the OX40 agonist ivuxolimab. This chain links TRBV7-3 with TRBJ2-1; 7 positions agree with TRBD2. The receptor was derived from an adult with an advanced solid tumor such as melanoma, head and neck, liver or kidney cancer. The CDR3 DNA reads TGTGCCAGCAGCTTGTTCGAGGGAGGGAATGAGCAGTTCTTC. Its translation is CASSLFEGGNEQFF. Drawing the rest from reference TRBV7-3 and TRBJ2-1, the complete variable domain is GAGVSQTPSNKVTEKGKYVELRCDPISGHTALYWYRQSLGQGPEFLIYFQGTGAADDSGLPNDRFFAVRPEGSVSTLKIQRTERGDSAVYLCASSLFEGGNEQFFGPGTRLTVL.